One and the same sample provided the 14 T cell receptor beta chains below, sequenced in a study of blood T cell repertoires in COVID-19. Measured with immunoSEQ multiplex PCR; TCRdb has only the in-frame clones, and not every one. This table holds about 110,000 clones, about four fifths found once. The sequencing input was peripheral blood. These TCRs come from a woman aged 70 to 79 with acute or convalescent COVID-19.

The V call is TRBV28, the J call TRBJ1-2; no reliable D call. Trimming cost V 3 bases and J 0 bases, with 5 bases left between them. The CDR3 has 13 residues. Per the germline V gene, CDR1 is MDHEN and CDR2 is SYDVKM. Written as DNA, the CDR3 is TGTGCCAGCAGTTTCATTTCTAACTATGGCTACACCTTC. It specifies CASSFISNYGYTF.

The chain joins TRBV5-1 to TRBJ1-2, with D hard to call. CDR3 length equals 16 residues. Per the germline V gene, CDR1 is SGHRS and CDR2 is YFSETQ. V was clipped by 5 bases and J by 0 bases, with 17 bases between them. The CDR3, as DNA: TGCGCCAGCAGGTCCCTGTGGGCAGAAGCTAACTATGGCTACACCTTC. Its protein is CASRSLWAEANYGYTF.

The chain uses TRBV30 and TRBJ2-7, with 11 bases lining up with TRBD2. The CDR3 has 16 residues. In germline, CDR1 is GTSNPN, CDR2 SVGIG (reference sequence). The V segment lost 0 bases and the J segment 3 bases; nucleotides outside the gene matches: 7. The CDR3: CAWSVLAGVFGYEQYF. The CDR3 bases are TGTGCCTGGAGTGTACTAGCGGGAGTGTTCGGCTACGAGCAGTACTTC.

The CDR3, as DNA: TGTGCCAGCCAGGGACAGGGGGAAGGTAATTCACCCCTCCACTTT. It specifies CASQGQGEGNSPLHF. The chain has TRBV4-2 and TRBJ1-6; 11 positions agree with TRBD1. The CDR3 length is 15 residues. The V segment lost 8 bases and the J segment 6 bases; nucleotides outside the gene matches: 6. Germline assignment: CDR1 LGHNA and CDR2 YNFKEQ.

This clone was seen once. DNA for the CDR3: TGTGCCCCAGGGGGTCTGGGAGAGACCCAGTACTTC. Protein: CAPGGLGETQYF. V and J are TRBV30 and TRBJ2-5; 7 bases are shared with TRBD1. The germline CDR1 and CDR2 sequences are GTSNPN and SVGIG (reference sequence). V shed 8 bases, J shed 4 bases, and the junction held 7 bases outside the gene matches. The CDR3 has 12 residues.

The chain links TRBV6-4 to TRBJ2-2, with 7 bases matching TRBD2. The germline gives CDR1 MRHNA, CDR2 SNTAGT. The V segment lost 5 bases and the J segment 3 bases; nucleotides outside the gene matches: 3. This CDR3 is built from 14 residues. CDR3 loop: CASSRLADTGELFF. The CDR3, as DNA: TGTGCCAGCAGTCGACTAGCAGACACCGGGGAGCTGTTTTTT.

This chain connects TRBV10-3 to TRBJ1-5; 7 positions match TRBD1. V dropped 10 bases and J dropped 2; count of bases not matched to a gene: 8. This CDR3 comprises 14 residues. Germline CDR1 is ENHRY and CDR2 is SYGVKD. This chain's CDR3 is CATGQVHGNQPQHF. The DNA of the CDR3 is TGTGCCACTGGACAGGTGCACGGCAATCAGCCCCAGCATTTT.

This clone has just a few counts. V usage is TRBV6-5 and J usage is TRBJ2-2; D possibly corresponds to TRBD1 (6 bases). This CDR3 region has 15 residues. V was shortened by 0 bases and J by 1 base, with 6 bases between the two germline ends. The germline V gene has CDR1 MNHEY and CDR2 SVGAGI. CDR3 DNA sequence: TGTGCCAGCAGTTACTCGACAGGGAACACCGGGGAGCTGTTTTTT. It translates to CASSYSTGNTGELFF.

The chain carries TRBV7-2 and TRBJ1-4; 7 bases line up with TRBD1. Germline V lookup: CDR1 SGHTA, CDR2 FQGNSA. The V gene end was trimmed by 2 bases and the J gene end by 8 bases; junction bases not matched to a gene: 8. The CDR3 sequence is 15 residues long. The DNA of the CDR3 is TGTGCCAGCAGCTTAAGTGGGACAGCGGGCGAAAAACTGTTTTTT. This codes for CASSLSGTAGEKLFF.

The chain recombines TRBV4-3 with TRBJ1-2, with a tentative D call TRBD1 (6 bases). V was cut by 8 bases and J by 5 bases, with 18 bases left in between. CDR3 length: 14 amino acids. Germline loops: CDR1 LGHNA, CDR2 YSLEER. The CDR3 sequence: CASRLTGMGYGYTF. For the CDR3, the DNA is TGCGCCAGCCGACTTACAGGGATGGGGTATGGCTACACCTTC.

V usage is TRBV28 and J usage is TRBJ1-2; D is uncertain. Germline CDR1 and CDR2: MDHEN and SYDVKM. The length of the CDR3 is 14 residues. V was clipped by 5 bases and J by 4 bases, with 14 bases between them. The CDR3 region has the DNA TGTGCCAGCAGTATCTCACGGACTTCCTATGGCTACACCTTC. Protein product: CASSISRTSYGYTF.

This rearrangement joins TRBV5-8 to TRBJ1-4, with 7 bases aligning to TRBD1. This CDR3 has 16 amino acids. V lost 1 base and J lost 4; bases outside the gene matches: 7. Per germline, CDR1 SGHTS and CDR2 YDEGEE. In nucleotides, the CDR3 is TGTGCCAGCAGCTTGAGCCCGACAGGGATTAATGAAAAACTGTTTTTT. As protein: CASSLSPTGINEKLFF.

This sequence joins TRBV29-1 and TRBJ2-1; TRBD2 matches at 11 bases. Trimming took 1 base from V and 4 from J; bases not matched to a gene: 6. The CDR3 totals 16 residues. Germline V lookup: CDR1 SQVTM, CDR2 ANQGSEA. This chain's CDR3 is CSVEAPLAGAYNEQFF. CDR3 in DNA: TGCAGCGTTGAAGCCCCACTAGCGGGAGCATACAATGAGCAGTTCTTC.

The rearrangement joins TRBV19 to TRBJ1-6; no reliable D call. V lost 1 base and J 9 bases, leaving 19 bases between the germline ends. Germline assignment: CDR1 LNHDA and CDR2 SQIVND (reference sequence). The CDR3 contains 17 residues. The CDR3 sequence is CASSIGPSLTRGSPLHF. As DNA, the CDR3 is TGTGCCAGTAGTATAGGCCCTTCGCTAACCCGAGGTTCACCCCTCCACTTT.